Below, 18 T cell receptor beta chains from the same sample are listed, as sequenced in a study of control samples from healthy donors and cancer patients (TCRdb year 2020). The library was generated by the immunoSEQ multiplex PCR assay. TCRdb limited this immuneACCESS table to in-frame rearrangements with V and J called. A share of clones is missing; checked studies link under half to unresolved V genes, and the rest is unexplained. The sample table lists around 58,000 clones, about 96% of them with a count of one. Together, the top ten hold approximately 0.99% of the sample. Sequencing was performed on blood. These receptors were taken from a woman aged 18-35 years in good health.

V and J are TRBV30 and TRBJ2-7; possibly TRBD1 for D (5 bases). Germline V lookup: CDR1 GTSNPN, CDR2 SVGIG (reference sequence). Trimming cost V 3 bases and J 2 bases, with 8 bases left between them. This CDR3 contains 12 residues. The CDR3 DNA follows: TGTGCCTGGAGCGACAGAACCTACGAGCAGTACTTC. Translation: CAWSDRTYEQYF.

This clone was recorded a few times. The chain couples TRBV2 to TRBJ1-4; 8 bases are a match to TRBD1. The CDR3 loop spans 14 amino acids. Germline CDR1 is SNHLY and CDR2 is FYNNEI. After removal of 7 bases from V and 7 bases from J, the junction contained 8 bases not matched to a gene. Here the CDR3 DNA reads TGTGCCAGCAATCTTGACAGGGGACGTGAAAAACTGTTTTTT. Translation gives CASNLDRGREKLFF.

This chain uses TRBV11-3 with TRBJ2-1; TRBD2 agrees at 9 bases. Germline V gene data show CDR1 as SGHNT and CDR2 as YENEEA. V trimming: 0 bases; J trimming: 4 bases; junction bases outside the gene matches: 7. There are 17 residues in the CDR3. The CDR3 here is CASSLDGGLANYNEQFF. CDR3 DNA: TGTGCCAGCAGCTTAGATGGGGGACTAGCAAATTACAATGAGCAGTTCTTC.

V usage is TRBV5-6 and J usage is TRBJ1-2, with D tentatively TRBD1 (5 bases). Germline V CDR1 and CDR2: SGHDT, YYEEEE. The V end was cut by 0 bases, the J end by 9 bases, with 18 bases between. This CDR3 region has 15 residues. The CDR3 sequence: CASSLDMGVGSSYTF. In nucleotides, the CDR3 is TGTGCCAGCAGCTTGGACATGGGGGTAGGTTCGAGCTACACCTTC.

The chain joins TRBV5-1 to TRBJ1-2; no clear D. Trimming removed 4 bases from V and 0 bases from J, with 13 bases in between. The CDR3 totals 15 residues. The germline V gene has CDR1 SGHRS and CDR2 YFSETQ. CDR3 sequence: CASSPRPSANYGYTF. CDR3 nucleotides: TGCGCCAGCAGCCCCAGACCTTCAGCTAACTATGGCTACACCTTC. Together with reference TRBV5-1 and TRBJ1-2, the CDR3 gives the full variable domain: KAGVTQTPRYLIKTRGQQVTLSCSPISGHRSVSWYQQTPGQGLQFLFEYFSETQRNKGNFPGRFSGRQFSNSRSEMNVSTLELGDSALYLCASSPRPSANYGYTFGSGTRLTVV.

The J gene is TRBJ1-2, the V gene TRBV28, with D maybe TRBD1 (5 bases). Germline V gene lookup returns CDR1 MDHEN and CDR2 SYDVKM. With 1 base removed from V and 2 bases from J, the gap between germline ends came to 5 bases. CDR3 size: 13 residues. The CDR3 loop reads CASSLYRNYGYTF. CDR3 sequence (DNA): TGTGCCAGCAGTTTATACAGGAACTATGGCTACACCTTC.

The chain is built from TRBV4-2 and TRBJ1-5; 8 bases are shared with TRBD1. V lost 0 bases and J lost 4; bases outside the gene matches: 5. The germline CDR1 and CDR2 sequences are LGHNA and YNFKEQ. The CDR3 loop spans 16 amino acids. In DNA, the CDR3 is TGTGCCAGCAGCCAAGAGACAGGGGAAGGAAATCAGCCCCAGCATTTT. Its translation: CASSQETGEGNQPQHF.

The chain couples TRBV12-3 or TRBV12-4 to TRBJ2-5; D is ambiguous. This CDR3 comprises 13 residues. Deletions cut 6 bases from V and 2 bases from J, with 10 bases between. The CDR3 nucleotides read TGTGCCAGCAGCCCCGCCCCTCAAGAGACCCAGTACTTC. Its translation: CASSPAPQETQYF.

V and J are TRBV19 and TRBJ1-1; D remains unclear. The CDR3 runs 14 residues. The ends were cut back, 4 bases at V and 0 bases at J, with 9 bases in the middle. Germline-derived CDR1 and CDR2 are LNHDA and SQIVND (reference sequence). The CDR3 spells CASSKRIMNTEAFF. CDR3 bases: TGTGCCAGTAGTAAGAGGATCATGAACACTGAAGCTTTCTTT.

V gene TRBV28 combines with J gene TRBJ2-3, with 7 bases matching TRBD2. Germline assignment: CDR1 MDHEN and CDR2 SYDVKM. CDR3 length: 14 residues. V dropped 6 bases and J dropped 0; count of bases not matched to a gene: 3. Written as DNA, the CDR3 is TGTGCCAGCAGGTCGGGAGGAAGCACAGATACGCAGTATTTT. Its protein is CASRSGGSTDTQYF.

The CDR3 here is CASTDRDLTEAFF. For the CDR3, the DNA is TGTGCCAGCACGGACAGGGACCTTACTGAAGCTTTCTTT. The V and J genes are TRBV5-4 and TRBJ1-1; 8 positions match TRBD1. From germline, CDR1 is SGHNT and CDR2 YYREEE (reference sequence). With V trimmed by 6 bases and J by 5 bases, 6 bases remained unmatched. This CDR3 has 13 residues. Variable domain in full (rest from reference TRBV5-4 and TRBJ1-1): ETGVTQSPTHLIKTRGQQVTLRCSSQSGHNTVSWYQQALGQGPQFIFQYYREEENGRGNFPPRFSGLQFPNYSSELNVNALELDDSALYLCASTDRDLTEAFFGQGTRLTVV.

The V call is TRBV19, the J call TRBJ2-1; TRBD1 or TRBD2 may be the D gene (5 bases each). CDR3 length: 18 amino acids. CDR1 LNHDA and CDR2 SQIVND come from the germline V gene (reference sequence). V was shortened by 2 bases and J by 7 bases, with 24 bases between the two germline ends. CDR3 region: CASSIQLRLEGRNNEQFF. In DNA, the CDR3 is TGTGCCAGTAGTATACAGCTCCGGCTAGAGGGGAGAAATAATGAGCAGTTCTTC. Looking up the rest from reference TRBV19 and TRBJ2-1 gives the full variable domain: DGGITQSPKYLFRKEGQNVTLSCEQNLNHDAMYWYRQDPGQGLRLIYYSQIVNDFQKGDIAEGYSVSREKKESFPLTVTSAQKNPTAFYLCASSIQLRLEGRNNEQFFGPGTRLTVL.

The chain uses TRBV10-3 and TRBJ1-2, with D unresolved. The CDR3 has 11 amino acids. The germline V and J ends were trimmed by 2 bases and 6 bases, with 4 bases remaining between them. The germline gives CDR1 ENHRY, CDR2 SYGVKD. The CDR3 spells CAISENHGYTF. The DNA of the CDR3 is TGTGCCATCAGTGAGAACCATGGCTACACCTTC.

About this clone itself: Different DNA sequences within this sample yield the same CDR3. This chain uses TRBV14 with TRBJ1-5; D uncertain. Germline CDR1 SGHDN, CDR2 FVKESK. The CDR3 is 13 residues long. V was pared by 0 bases and J by 10 bases, with 10 bases between. CDR3 sequence: CASSQDLSGPQHF. In DNA, the CDR3 is TGTGCCAGCAGCCAAGACCTGTCAGGACCCCAGCATTTT. Variable domain in full (rest from reference TRBV14 and TRBJ1-5): EAGVTQFPSHSVIEKGQTVTLRCDPISGHDNLYWYRRVMGKEIKFLLHFVKESKQDESGMPNNRFLAERTGGTYSTLKVQPAELEDSGVYFCASSQDLSGPQHFGDGTRLSIL.

The chain recombines TRBV28 with TRBJ1-1; TRBD1 matches at 9 bases. After removal of 4 bases from V and 8 bases from J, the junction contained 5 bases not matched to a gene. CDR3 length: 13 amino acids. Germline V gene lookup returns CDR1 MDHEN and CDR2 SYDVKM. Here the CDR3 DNA reads TGTGCCAGCAGTTACGGACAGGGGCGGGAAGCTTTCTTT. Its translation is CASSYGQGREAFF.

J is TRBJ1-2 and V is TRBV7-9; D is unresolved. Trimming took off 2 bases at V and 0 bases at J, with 10 bases between the two ends. The germline V gene encodes CDR1 SEHNR and CDR2 FQNEAQ (reference sequence). The CDR3 has 15 residues. The chain's CDR3 is CASSLSAVTNYGYTF. As DNA, the CDR3 is TGTGCCAGCAGCTTAAGCGCAGTAACTAACTATGGCTACACCTTC.

The chain combines TRBV6-1 with TRBJ1-5, with a tentative D call TRBD1 (6 bases). CDR3 length: 15 amino acids. Germline CDR1 and CDR2: MNHNS and SASEGT. V shed 0 bases and J shed 5 bases, with 11 bases lying between them. In nucleotides, the CDR3 is TGTGCCAGCAGTGAAGCGCAAGGGGGTCATCAGCCCCAGCATTTT. This codes for CASSEAQGGHQPQHF.

The chain joins TRBV7-2 to TRBJ2-5; D is unclear. The CDR3 covers 15 residues. CDR1 SGHTA and CDR2 FQGNSA come from the germline V gene. The V gene lost 2 bases and the J gene lost 1 base, with 11 bases spanning the gap. In nucleotides, the CDR3 is TGTGCCAGCAGCTTATTTGCCCGGCCCCAAGAGACCCAGTACTTC. Protein product: CASSLFARPQETQYF.